The 30 T cell receptor beta chains below all came from one sample that was sequenced in a study of cytomegalovirus exposure and HLA in healthy donors. TCRdb keeps only in-frame clones here, not all; method: immunoSEQ multiplex PCR. Of about 280,000 clones listed, approximately 88% were seen once; the top ten hold approximately 0.9%. The material sequenced was PBMCs. Receptors were obtained from a woman aged 18-30 years in good health and CMV-seronegative.

This sequence joins TRBV6-1 and TRBJ2-6; D gene ambiguous. The CDR3 is 15 residues long. The V and J ends lost 1 base and 7 bases respectively, with 11 bases between them. The germline CDR1 and CDR2 sequences are MNHNS and SASEGT. The CDR3 loop is CASSEVEDYANVLTF. CDR3 DNA sequence: TGTGCCAGCAGTGAAGTAGAAGATTACGCCAACGTCCTGACTTTC.

This chain connects TRBV6-5 to TRBJ2-7; D is perhaps TRBD2 (5 bases). The germline V gene has CDR1 MNHEY and CDR2 SVGAGI. There are 14 residues in the CDR3. V was clipped by 5 bases and J by 5 bases, with 16 bases between them. In DNA, the CDR3 is TGTGCCAGCAGTGCCCTGACACGGGGTGACGAGCAGTACTTC. Amino acid sequence: CASSALTRGDEQYF.

The V and J genes are TRBV27 and TRBJ2-3; no clear D gene. This CDR3 is built from 14 residues. The V gene lost 4 bases and the J gene lost 5 bases, with 13 bases spanning the gap. Looked up from germline, CDR1 is MNHEY and CDR2 is SMNVEV (reference sequence). CDR3 nucleotides: TGTGCCAGCAGTTCCAACACGAGAGGAGATACGCAGTATTTT. Residues: CASSSNTRGDTQYF.

The chain couples TRBV7-6 to TRBJ2-3; no reliable D call. CDR3 length equals 16 residues. The germline V and J ends were trimmed by 4 bases and 1 base, with 15 bases remaining between them. The germline gives CDR1 SGHVS, CDR2 FNYEAQ. The CDR3 sequence: CASSYTHGQGTDTQYF. The CDR3 nucleotides are TGTGCCAGCAGCTATACCCATGGTCAGGGCACAGATACGCAGTATTTT.

The V call is TRBV11-2, the J call TRBJ2-2; D is perhaps TRBD1 (7 bases). Germline V gene lookup returns CDR1 SGHAT and CDR2 FQNNGV. V was cut by 5 bases and J by 0 bases, with 13 bases left in between. The CDR3 totals 16 residues. The CDR3 DNA reads TGTGCCAGCAGCCTCCAGGGGGGATCGAACACCGGGGAGCTGTTTTTT. Protein: CASSLQGGSNTGELFF.

J is TRBJ2-1 and V is TRBV5-4; 8 nucleotides agree with TRBD2. CDR1 SGHNT and CDR2 YYREEE come from the germline V gene (reference sequence). CDR3 length equals 15 residues. Germline trimming cut 4 bases from V and 2 bases from J; bases unmatched to any gene: 5. In nucleotides, the CDR3 is TGTGCCAGCAGCGCGACTAGCGCTACCTACAATGAGCAGTTCTTC. Its translation: CASSATSATYNEQFF. The complete variable domain, with remaining parts taken from reference TRBV5-4 and TRBJ2-1, reads ETGVTQSPTHLIKTRGQQVTLRCSSQSGHNTVSWYQQALGQGPQFIFQYYREEENGRGNFPPRFSGLQFPNYSSELNVNALELDDSALYLCASSATSATYNEQFFGPGTRLTVL.

The chain employs TRBV7-2 and TRBJ2-3, with D tentatively TRBD1 (6 bases). The germline CDR1 and CDR2 sequences are SGHTA and FQGNSA. This CDR3 spans 13 amino acids. V lost 4 bases to trimming and J lost 6 bases, with 11 bases between them. The chain's CDR3 is CASSSQGSDTQYF. The CDR3 coding sequence is TGTGCCAGCAGCTCACAGGGTAGCGATACGCAGTATTTT.

The chain recombines TRBV25-1 with TRBJ2-3; 7 nucleotides line up with TRBD1. This CDR3 is 18 amino acids long. Trimming cost V 0 bases and J 3 bases; bases outside gene matches: 12. Germline-derived CDR1 and CDR2 are MGHDK and SYGVNS. CDR3 in DNA: TGTGCCAGCAGTGAATACAAAACAGGGGTCACCGGGACAGATACGCAGTATTTT. It encodes CASSEYKTGVTGTDTQYF.

This clone is a singleton in its sample. The V call is TRBV19, the J call TRBJ2-7, with TRBD2 identical over 10 bases. The J segment lost 6 bases and the V segment lost 3 bases, leaving 8 bases of the junction unmatched. Per germline, CDR1 LNHDA and CDR2 SQIVND (reference sequence). CDR3 size: 15 residues. CDR3 residues: CASSILAGDLGEQYF. For the CDR3, the DNA is TGTGCCAGTAGTATCCTAGCGGGAGACCTCGGCGAGCAGTACTTC.

This clone was observed once. The junction does not match germline at one end; this may be a read error. This chain's CDR3 is CPRGPSDPITDTQYF. CDR3 bases: TGTCCCAGGGGGCCATCGGATCCGATCACAGATACGCAGTATTTT. This sequence joins TRBV6-5 and TRBJ2-3; 8 bases match TRBD1. Germline lookup yields CDR1 MNHEY and CDR2 SVGAGI. The length of the CDR3 is 15 residues.

This chain links TRBV28 with TRBJ2-1; 9 bases are shared with TRBD1. Germline values: CDR1 MDHEN, CDR2 SYDVKM. V was clipped by 8 bases and J by 7 bases; unmatched bases: 15. There are 16 residues in the CDR3. CDR3 DNA: TGTGCCAGCGATCCCGGGACAGGGAAGTGGTCGAATGAGCAGTTCTTC. Its translation: CASDPGTGKWSNEQFF.

This clone appeared a single time. The rearrangement joins TRBV25-1 to TRBJ2-2; D is perhaps TRBD2 (6 bases). There are 14 residues in the CDR3. Looked up from germline, CDR1 is MGHDK and CDR2 is SYGVNS. V was shortened by 3 bases and J by 4 bases, with 9 bases between the two germline ends. The chain's CDR3 is CASSEGLSTGELFF. Here the CDR3 DNA reads TGTGCCAGCAGTGAGGGACTTAGCACCGGGGAGCTGTTTTTT.

This chain joins TRBV9 and TRBJ2-7; D is possibly TRBD2 (7 bases). Trimming cost V 3 bases and J 6 bases, with 16 bases left between them. CDR1 SGDLS and CDR2 YYNGEE come from the germline V gene. The CDR3 length is 14 residues. The DNA for the CDR3 is TGTGCCAGCAGCGCCGGGGGCGGGAGCGGCGAGCAGTACTTC. Protein: CASSAGGGSGEQYF.

The genes are TRBV27 and TRBJ1-2, with TRBD1 matching 7 bases. The V gene end was trimmed by 4 bases and the J gene end by 8 bases; junction bases not matched to a gene: 13. The germline CDR1 and CDR2 sequences are MNHEY and SMNVEV (reference sequence). The CDR3 is 15 amino acids. CDR3 DNA: TGTGCCAGCAGTTCAAATAACAGGGGAGTTAAAGGCTACACCTTC. This encodes CASSSNNRGVKGYTF.

The V call is TRBV5-6, the J call TRBJ2-1, with TRBD2 matching 9 bases. The CDR3 sequence is 18 residues long. Germline V CDR1 and CDR2: SGHDT, YYEEEE. Losses at the gene ends were 3 bases for V and 5 bases for J; bases not matched to a gene: 15. The DNA for the CDR3 is TGTGCCAGCAGCTCGGACGCTCTTCTAGCGGGATGGGACAATGAGCAGTTCTTC. This encodes CASSSDALLAGWDNEQFF.

The CDR3 region has the DNA TGTGCCAGCAGTTTACTAGCGGGACTTTCCTACGAGCAGTACTTC. Amino acid sequence: CASSLLAGLSYEQYF. The rearrangement uses TRBV28 and TRBJ2-7; 9 nucleotides agree with TRBD2. CDR1 is MDHEN and CDR2 is SYDVKM in the germline V gene. The V gene end was trimmed by 2 bases and the J gene end by 1 base; junction bases not matched to a gene: 3. CDR3 length: 15 amino acids.

As to this clone: Other DNA sequences from this sample encode an identical CDR3 as well. J is TRBJ2-7 and V is TRBV28; TRBD2 might be the D (6 bases). Trimming took 5 bases from V and 3 from J, leaving 8 bases between them. The CDR3 covers 12 residues. CDR1 MDHEN and CDR2 SYDVKM come from the germline V gene. CDR3 protein: CASSRRGYEQYF. The CDR3 coding sequence is TGTGCCAGCAGTCGGAGGGGCTACGAGCAGTACTTC.

This chain joins TRBV27 and TRBJ2-1; the D gene is possibly TRBD2 (6 bases). Deletions cut 5 bases from V and 10 bases from J, with 33 bases between. The CDR3 loop spans 19 amino acids. Germline values: CDR1 MNHEY, CDR2 SMNVEV (reference sequence). CDR3 DNA sequence: TGTGCCAGCAGTGGCCCCGTACGCGGGAAGGGCCCCAATAAGAGGGAGCAGTTCTTC. Translation gives CASSGPVRGKGPNKREQFF.

This chain links TRBV27 with TRBJ1-2; unclear D gene. The CDR3 spans 11 residues. The germline V gene has CDR1 MNHEY and CDR2 SMNVEV (reference sequence). V shed 6 bases and J shed 4 bases, with 6 bases lying between them. CDR3: CASRGSYGYTF. The DNA of the CDR3 is TGTGCCAGCAGGGGGAGCTATGGCTACACCTTC.

The chain joins TRBV11-2 to TRBJ2-1; TRBD2 agrees at 8 bases. CDR3 length equals 14 residues. The germline V gene encodes CDR1 SGHAT and CDR2 FQNNGV. Unmatched junction bases numbered 8, after V lost 5 bases and J lost 8 bases. The CDR3 nucleotides read TGTGCCAGCAGCGCCAGGACTAGCCTTTATGAGCAGTTCTTC. It specifies CASSARTSLYEQFF. Looking up the rest from reference TRBV11-2 and TRBJ2-1 gives the full variable domain: EAGVAQSPRYKIIEKRQSVAFWCNPISGHATLYWYQQILGQGPKLLIQFQNNGVVDDSQLPKDRFSAERLKGVDSTLKIQPAKLEDSAVYLCASSARTSLYEQFFGPGTRLTVL.

V usage is TRBV30 and J usage is TRBJ2-7; a weak D match, TRBD2 (5 bases). In germline, CDR1 is GTSNPN, CDR2 SVGIG (reference sequence). There are 10 residues in the CDR3. V dropped 7 bases and J dropped 5 bases, with 9 bases sitting between them. The CDR3 nucleotides read TGTGCCTTCGAGGGCCACGAGCAGTACTTC. This gives the protein CAFEGHEQYF.

The chain combines TRBV6-5 with TRBJ2-3, with D maybe TRBD1 (6 bases). CDR3 length equals 14 residues. V lost 3 bases and J lost 1, with 8 bases in between. Germline V CDR1 and CDR2: MNHEY, SVGAGI. The CDR3 reads CASSYYRGTDTQYF. CDR3 DNA: TGTGCCAGCAGTTATTACAGGGGCACAGATACGCAGTATTTT.

This CDR3 reads CASSSGGAGEYGYTF. The CDR3 DNA sequence: TGTGCCAGCAGTTCTGGGGGGGCTGGGGAATATGGCTACACCTTC. V is TRBV27 and J is TRBJ1-2, with D perhaps TRBD1 (6 bases). Per the germline V gene, CDR1 is MNHEY and CDR2 is SMNVEV (reference sequence). V lost 4 bases to trimming and J lost 5 bases, with 17 bases between them. The length of the CDR3 is 15 residues.

This clone occurred once. This chain links TRBV28 with TRBJ2-3; possibly TRBD2 for D (6 bases). This CDR3 is built from 14 residues. V was pared by 7 bases and J by 6 bases, with 17 bases between. Germline loops: CDR1 MDHEN, CDR2 SYDVKM. In nucleotides, the CDR3 is TGTGCCAGCATCCGGGAGTCCCTCGGGGATACGCAGTATTTT. It encodes CASIRESLGDTQYF. The variable domain in full, with the rest retrieved from reference TRBV28 and TRBJ2-3, is DVKVTQSSRYLVKRTGEKVFLECVQDMDHENMFWYRQDPGLGLRLIYFSYDVKMKEKGDIPEGYSVSREKKERFSLILESASTNQTSMYLCASIRESLGDTQYFGPGTRLTVL.

This chain connects TRBV28 to TRBJ2-6; TRBD1 is a possible D gene (6 bases). CDR1 and CDR2 (germline): MDHEN, SYDVKM. There are 16 residues in the CDR3. The germline V and J ends were trimmed by 7 bases and 4 bases, with 17 bases remaining between them. The CDR3 DNA reads as TGTGCCAGCAAAGCGACAGGCGATTGGGGGGCCAACGTCCTGACTTTC. It codes for CASKATGDWGANVLTF.

The CDR3: CASSKLLAGAYEQYF. In nucleotides, the CDR3 is TGTGCCAGCAGTAAACTTCTCGCGGGGGCGTACGAGCAGTACTTC. The V and J genes are TRBV6-5 and TRBJ2-7; D perhaps matches TRBD2 (7 bases). The V gene's germline CDR1 is MNHEY and CDR2 SVGAGI. Trimming pared 5 bases from V and 4 bases from J, leaving 18 bases between. The CDR3 has 15 amino acids.

The chain is built from TRBV6-6 and TRBJ2-5; the match to TRBD1 covers 11 bases. This CDR3 is 14 amino acids long. The J segment lost 2 bases and the V segment lost 6 bases, leaving 2 bases of the junction unmatched. Germline lookup yields CDR1 MNHNY and CDR2 SVGAGI (reference sequence). The DNA of the CDR3 is TGTGCCAGCAGGGGGACAGGGGGGCAAGAGACCCAGTACTTC. Encoded protein: CASRGTGGQETQYF.

This clone has more than one count but fewer than ten. The chain uses TRBV30 and TRBJ1-2, with 7 nucleotides matching TRBD1. V dropped 1 base and J dropped 3; count of bases not matched to a gene: 5. CDR3 length: 14 amino acids. Germline CDR1 and CDR2: GTSNPN and SVGIG (reference sequence). The CDR3 DNA reads as TGTGCCTGGAGTGGCGGGACAGCTCACTATGGCTACACCTTC. Its protein product is CAWSGGTAHYGYTF.

Notes on this clone: Other DNA sequences of this sample code for an identical CDR3. The chain is built from TRBV28 and TRBJ1-3; unclear D gene. This CDR3 is 12 amino acids long. Germline V gene sequence: CDR1 MDHEN, CDR2 SYDVKM. V lost 3 bases and J 4 bases, leaving 4 bases between the germline ends. CDR3 coding DNA: TGTGCCAGCAGTTTCCGGGGAAACACCATATATTTT. Translating gives CASSFRGNTIYF. The entire variable domain, with the rest obtained from reference TRBV28 and TRBJ1-3, is as follows: DVKVTQSSRYLVKRTGEKVFLECVQDMDHENMFWYRQDPGLGLRLIYFSYDVKMKEKGDIPEGYSVSREKKERFSLILESASTNQTSMYLCASSFRGNTIYFGEGSWLTVV.

This chain links TRBV6-1 with TRBJ1-1, with D possibly matching TRBD1 (6 bases). V was pared by 3 bases and J by 5 bases, with 10 bases between. The CDR3 length is 13 residues. From germline, CDR1 is MNHNS and CDR2 SASEGT. The CDR3 bases are TGTGCCAGCAGTGATCGCCAGGGGACTGAAGCTTTCTTT. Translating it yields CASSDRQGTEAFF.